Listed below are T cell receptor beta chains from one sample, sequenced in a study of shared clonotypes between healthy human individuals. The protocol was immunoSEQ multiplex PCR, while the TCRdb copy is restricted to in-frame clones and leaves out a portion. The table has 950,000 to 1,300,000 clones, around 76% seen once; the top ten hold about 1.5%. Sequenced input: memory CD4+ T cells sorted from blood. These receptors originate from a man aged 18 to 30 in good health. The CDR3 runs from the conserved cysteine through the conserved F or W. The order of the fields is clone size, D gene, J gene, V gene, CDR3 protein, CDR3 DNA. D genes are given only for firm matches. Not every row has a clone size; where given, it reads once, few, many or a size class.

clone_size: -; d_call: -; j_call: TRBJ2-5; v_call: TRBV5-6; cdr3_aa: CASSFPSVYQETQYF; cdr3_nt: TGTGCCAGCAGCTTTCCCTCAGTGTACCAAGAGACCCAGTACTTC
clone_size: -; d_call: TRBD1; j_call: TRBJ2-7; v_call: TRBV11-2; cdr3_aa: CASSPQGTGGNEQYF; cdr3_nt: TGTGCCAGCAGCCCCCAGGGGACAGGGGGCAACGAGCAGTACTTC
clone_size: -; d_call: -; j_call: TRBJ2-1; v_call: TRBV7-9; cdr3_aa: CASSLENFPGLNIF; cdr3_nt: TGTGCCAGCAGCTTAGAGAACTTTCCGGGACTCAACATCTTC
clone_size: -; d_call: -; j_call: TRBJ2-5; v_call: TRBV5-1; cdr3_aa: CASSTSGTLGETQYF; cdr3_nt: TGCGCCAGCAGCACCTCCGGGACCCTGGGGGAGACCCAGTACTTC
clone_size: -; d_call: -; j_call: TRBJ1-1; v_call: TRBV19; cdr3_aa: CASRDGQNTEAFF; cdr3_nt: TGTGCCAGTCGGGACGGACAGAACACTGAAGCTTTCTTT
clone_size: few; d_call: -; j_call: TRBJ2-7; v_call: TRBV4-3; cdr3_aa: CASSQSPQGRAYEQYF; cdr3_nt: TGCGCCAGCAGCCAGTCACCCCAGGGGCGAGCCTACGAGCAGTACTTC
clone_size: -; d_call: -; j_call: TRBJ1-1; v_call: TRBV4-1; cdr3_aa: CASSQGPGPAANTEAFF; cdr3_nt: TGCGCCAGCAGCCAAGGGCCGGGACCCGCCGCCAACACTGAAGCTTTCTTT
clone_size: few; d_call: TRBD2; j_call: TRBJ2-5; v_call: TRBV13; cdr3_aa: CASSLGLAGGPAVETQYF; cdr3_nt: TGTGCCAGCAGCTTGGGACTAGCGGGAGGCCCCGCAGTGGAGACCCAGTACTTC
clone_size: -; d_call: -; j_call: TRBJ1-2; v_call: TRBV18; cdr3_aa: CASSPGSNYGYTF; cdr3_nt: TGTGCCAGCTCACCAGGATCTAACTATGGCTACACCTTC
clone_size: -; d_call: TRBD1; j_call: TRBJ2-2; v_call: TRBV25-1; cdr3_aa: CASSDGQGAGDTGELFF; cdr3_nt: TGTGCCAGCAGCGATGGACAGGGGGCAGGTGACACCGGGGAGCTGTTTTTT
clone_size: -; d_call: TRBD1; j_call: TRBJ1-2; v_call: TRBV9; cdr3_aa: CASSARQGAGRIRGYGYTF; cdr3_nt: TGTGCCAGCAGCGCCCGACAGGGGGCGGGAAGGATTCGGGGCTATGGCTACACCTTC
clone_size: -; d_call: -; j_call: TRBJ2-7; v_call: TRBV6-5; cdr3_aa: CASISPWGNEQYF; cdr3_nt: TGTGCCAGCATATCCCCATGGGGTAACGAGCAGTACTTC
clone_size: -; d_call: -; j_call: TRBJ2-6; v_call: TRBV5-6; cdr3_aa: CASSPQRSGANVLTF; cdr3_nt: TGTGCCAGCAGCCCGCAGCGATCTGGGGCCAACGTCCTGACTTTC
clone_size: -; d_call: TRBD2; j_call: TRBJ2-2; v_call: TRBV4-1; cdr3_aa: CASSQGLAVLDYTGELFF; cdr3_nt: TGCGCCAGCAGCCAAGGACTAGCGGTTCTAGATTACACCGGGGAGCTGTTTTTT
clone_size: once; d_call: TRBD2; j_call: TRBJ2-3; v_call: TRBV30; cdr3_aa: CAWSDGLAGGPGTDTQYF; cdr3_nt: TGTGCCTGGAGTGACGGGCTAGCGGGGGGGCCTGGCACAGATACGCAGTATTTT
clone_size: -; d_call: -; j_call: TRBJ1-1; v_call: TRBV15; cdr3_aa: CATSRDYDIPNTEAFF; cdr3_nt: TGTGCCACCAGCAGAGATTATGACATCCCGAACACTGAAGCTTTCTTT
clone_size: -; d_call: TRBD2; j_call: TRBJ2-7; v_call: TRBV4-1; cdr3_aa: CASRPTPGLAGGPNYEQYF; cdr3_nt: TGCGCCAGCAGGCCAACCCCGGGACTAGCGGGGGGGCCGAACTACGAGCAGTACTTC
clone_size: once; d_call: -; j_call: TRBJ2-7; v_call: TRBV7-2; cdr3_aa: CASSHGGPSYEQYF; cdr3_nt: TGTGCCAGCAGCCATGGAGGCCCCTCCTACGAGCAGTACTTC
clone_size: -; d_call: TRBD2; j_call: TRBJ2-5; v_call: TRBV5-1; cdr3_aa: CASGIRGGAGETQYF; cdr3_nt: TGCGCCAGCGGCATCCGGGGAGGGGCCGGAGAGACCCAGTACTTC
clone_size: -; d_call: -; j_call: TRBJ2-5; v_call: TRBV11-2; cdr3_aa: CASSLDGRKETQYF; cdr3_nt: TGTGCCAGCAGCTTAGACGGAAGGAAAGAGACCCAGTACTTC
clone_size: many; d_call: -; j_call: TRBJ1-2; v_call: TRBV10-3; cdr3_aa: CAISDYRAGDGYTF; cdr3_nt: TGTGCCATCAGTGATTACAGGGCAGGGGACGGCTACACCTTC
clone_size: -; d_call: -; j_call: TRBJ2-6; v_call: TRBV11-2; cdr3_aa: CASSLGWQGANVLTF; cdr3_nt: TGTGCCAGCAGCTTAGGATGGCAAGGGGCCAACGTCCTGACTTTC
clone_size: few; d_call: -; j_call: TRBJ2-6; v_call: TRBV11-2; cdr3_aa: CASTVTGANVLTF; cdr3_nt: TGTGCCAGCACCGTTACTGGGGCCAACGTCCTGACTTTC
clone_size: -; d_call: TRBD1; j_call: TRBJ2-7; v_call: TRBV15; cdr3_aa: CATSSGGTGNHEQYF; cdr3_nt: TGTGCCACCAGCAGTGGCGGGACAGGGAACCACGAGCAGTACTTC
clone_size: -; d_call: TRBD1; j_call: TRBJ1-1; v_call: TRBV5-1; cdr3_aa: CASSRTGVTEAFF; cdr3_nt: TGCGCCAGCAGCAGAACAGGGGTCACTGAAGCTTTCTTT
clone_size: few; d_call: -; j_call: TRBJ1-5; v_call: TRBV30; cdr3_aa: CAWSGGDQPQHF; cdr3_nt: TGTGCCTGGAGTGGGGGGGATCAGCCCCAGCATTTT
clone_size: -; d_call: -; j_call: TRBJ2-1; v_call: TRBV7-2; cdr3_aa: CASSPRQVYNEQFF; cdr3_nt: TGTGCCAGCAGCCCACGACAGGTTTACAATGAGCAGTTCTTC
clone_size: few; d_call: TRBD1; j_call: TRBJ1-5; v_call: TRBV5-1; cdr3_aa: CASSLGGTDNQPQHF; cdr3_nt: TGCGCCAGCAGCTTGGGTGGGACAGATAATCAGCCCCAGCATTTT
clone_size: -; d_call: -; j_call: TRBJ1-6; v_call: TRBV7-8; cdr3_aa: CASSPGQYNSPLHF; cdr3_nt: TGTGCCAGCAGCCCCGGACAGTATAATTCACCCCTCCACTTT
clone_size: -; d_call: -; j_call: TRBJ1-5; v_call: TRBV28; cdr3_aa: CASSSWHYSNQPQHF; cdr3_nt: TGTGCCAGCAGTTCATGGCATTATAGCAATCAGCCCCAGCATTTT
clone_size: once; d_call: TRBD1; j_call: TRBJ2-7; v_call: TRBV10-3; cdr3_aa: CAISGGQYEQYF; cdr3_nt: TGTGCCATCAGTGGGGGACAGTACGAGCAGTACTTC
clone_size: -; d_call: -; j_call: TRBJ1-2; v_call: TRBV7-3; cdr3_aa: CASSPEPGLRYTF; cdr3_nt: TGTGCCAGCAGCCCGGAGCCGGGTCTGCGCTACACCTTC
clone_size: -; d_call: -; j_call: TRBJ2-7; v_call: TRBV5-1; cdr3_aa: CASSFSSGASGEQYF; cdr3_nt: TGCGCCAGCAGCTTTTCGTCGGGGGCCTCGGGCGAGCAGTACTTC
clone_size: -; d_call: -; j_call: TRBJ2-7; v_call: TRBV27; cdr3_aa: CASSPSNRAHEQYF; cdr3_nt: TGTGCCAGCAGTCCATCAAACAGGGCCCACGAGCAGTACTTC
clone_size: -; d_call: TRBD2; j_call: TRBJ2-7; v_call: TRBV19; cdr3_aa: CASSILAGGSYEQYF; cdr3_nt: TGTGCCAGTAGTATTCTAGCGGGGGGATCCTACGAGCAGTACTTC
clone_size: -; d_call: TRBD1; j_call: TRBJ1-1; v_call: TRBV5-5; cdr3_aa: CASSPGQITEAFF; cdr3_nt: TGTGCCAGCAGTCCGGGACAGATCACTGAAGCTTTCTTT
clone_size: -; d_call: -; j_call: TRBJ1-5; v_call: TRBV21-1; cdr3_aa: CASSPRGPDSEDQPQHF; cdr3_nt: TGTGCCAGCAGCCCAAGAGGTCCGGACTCCGAAGATCAGCCCCAGCATTTT
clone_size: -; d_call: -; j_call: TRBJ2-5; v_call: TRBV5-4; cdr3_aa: CASSLDPIGTQYF; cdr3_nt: TGTGCCAGCAGCCTGGATCCGATCGGCACCCAGTACTTC
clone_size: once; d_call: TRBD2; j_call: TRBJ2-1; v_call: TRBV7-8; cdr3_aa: CASSLVAGGLGEQFF; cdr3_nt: TGTGCCAGCAGCTTAGTAGCGGGGGGGCTCGGCGAGCAGTTCTTC
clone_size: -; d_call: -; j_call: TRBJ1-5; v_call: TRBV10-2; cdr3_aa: CASSVTGQPQHF; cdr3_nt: TGCGCCAGCAGTGTAACGGGGCAGCCCCAGCATTTT
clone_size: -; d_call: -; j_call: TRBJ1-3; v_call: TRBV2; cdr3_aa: CASSEVDMGNTIYF; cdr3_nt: TGTGCCAGCAGTGAAGTTGACATGGGAAACACCATATATTTT
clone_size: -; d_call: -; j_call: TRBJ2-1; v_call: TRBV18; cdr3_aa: CASSPLQGGKNEQFF; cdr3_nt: TGTGCCAGCTCACCATTACAGGGAGGAAAAAATGAGCAGTTCTTC
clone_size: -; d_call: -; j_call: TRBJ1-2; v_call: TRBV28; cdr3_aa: CASTSTARTANRGYTF; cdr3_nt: TGTGCCAGCACCTCCACGGCTCGGACGGCTAACCGTGGCTACACCTTC
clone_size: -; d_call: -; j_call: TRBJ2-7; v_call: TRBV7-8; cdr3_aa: CASSLRSGGYEQYF; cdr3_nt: TGTGCCAGCAGCCTCCGCTCGGGTGGTTACGAGCAGTACTTC
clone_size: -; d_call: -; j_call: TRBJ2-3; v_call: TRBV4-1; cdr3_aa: CASSQETGLGTDTQYF; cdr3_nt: TGCGCCAGCAGCCAAGAGACGGGCCTCGGCACAGATACGCAGTATTTT
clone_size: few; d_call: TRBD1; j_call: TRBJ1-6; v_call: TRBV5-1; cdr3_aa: CASSNGQGYSPLHF; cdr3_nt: TGCGCCAGCAGCAACGGACAGGGCTACTCACCCCTCCACTTT
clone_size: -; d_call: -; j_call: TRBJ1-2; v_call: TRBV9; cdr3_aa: CASSVAGEGYGYTF; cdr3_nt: TGTGCCAGCAGCGTAGCAGGAGAGGGCTATGGCTACACCTTC
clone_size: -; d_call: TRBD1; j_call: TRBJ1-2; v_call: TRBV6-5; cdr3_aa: CASINRGLSGGYTF; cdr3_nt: TGTGCCAGCATCAACAGGGGGCTTTCGGGAGGCTACACCTTC
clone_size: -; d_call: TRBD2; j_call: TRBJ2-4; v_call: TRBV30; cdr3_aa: CAWSPRSGGVVIQYF; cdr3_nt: TGTGCCTGGAGTCCCCGGTCTGGGGGGGTTGTCATTCAGTACTTC
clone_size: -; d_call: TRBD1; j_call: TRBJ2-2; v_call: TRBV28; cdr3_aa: CASQDRGYTGELFF; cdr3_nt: TGTGCCAGCCAGGACAGGGGGTACACCGGGGAGCTGTTTTTT
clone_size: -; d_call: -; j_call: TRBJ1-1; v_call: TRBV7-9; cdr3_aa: CASSLAEGKAFF; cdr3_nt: TGTGCCAGCAGCCTCGCCGAAGGAAAAGCTTTCTTT
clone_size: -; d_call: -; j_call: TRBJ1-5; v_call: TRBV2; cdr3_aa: CASNQGRIRADQPQHF; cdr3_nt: TGTGCCAGCAACCAAGGGAGGATTCGGGCGGATCAGCCCCAGCATTTT
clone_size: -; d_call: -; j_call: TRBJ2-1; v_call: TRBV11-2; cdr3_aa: CASSFDAGSYNEQFF; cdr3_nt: TGTGCCAGCAGCTTCGACGCAGGCTCCTACAATGAGCAGTTCTTC
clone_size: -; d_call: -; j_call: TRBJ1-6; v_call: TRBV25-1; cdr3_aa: CASGTSSYNSPLHF; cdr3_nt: TGTGCCTCGGGCACGAGCTCCTATAATTCACCCCTCCACTTT
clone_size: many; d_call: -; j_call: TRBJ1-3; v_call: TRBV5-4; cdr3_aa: CASSPISGNTIYF; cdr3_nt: TGTGCCAGCAGCCCCATATCTGGAAACACCATATATTTT